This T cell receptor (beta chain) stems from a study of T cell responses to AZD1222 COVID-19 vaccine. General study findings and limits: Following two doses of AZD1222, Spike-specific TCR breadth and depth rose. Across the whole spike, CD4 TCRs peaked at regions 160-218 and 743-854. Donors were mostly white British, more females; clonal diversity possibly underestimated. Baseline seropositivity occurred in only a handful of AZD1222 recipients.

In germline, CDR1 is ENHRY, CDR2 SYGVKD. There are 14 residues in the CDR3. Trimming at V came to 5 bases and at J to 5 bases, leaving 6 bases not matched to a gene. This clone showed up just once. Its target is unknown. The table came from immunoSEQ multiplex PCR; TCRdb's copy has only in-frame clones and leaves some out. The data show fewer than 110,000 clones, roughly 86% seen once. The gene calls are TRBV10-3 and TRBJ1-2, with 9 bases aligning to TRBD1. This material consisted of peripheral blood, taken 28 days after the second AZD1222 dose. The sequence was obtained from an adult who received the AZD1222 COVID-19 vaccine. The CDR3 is CAISLDRGKYGYTF. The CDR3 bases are TGTGCCATCAGTCTGGACAGGGGAAAATATGGCTACACCTTC.